These 8 T cell receptor beta chains came from one sample sequenced in a study of shared clonotypes between healthy human individuals. Method: immunoSEQ multiplex PCR; TCRdb's copy keeps in-frame clones and lacks some. The data hold 2.3 million or so clones, with roughly 93% observed a single time. Sequenced sample: naive CD4+ T cells from PBMCs. Stated subset: CD45RA+ positively selected. The receptors here all came from a man younger than 30 in good health. Some clones in this sample may be carry-over from other donors' samples.

In this sample, this clone turned up once. The V and J genes are TRBV7-2 and TRBJ1-4; no definite D call. The CDR3 totals 15 residues. CDR1 is SGHTA, CDR2 FQGNSA, per germline. Between the trimmed V and J ends, which lost 1 base and 3 bases, there was a span of 9 bases. CDR3 nucleotides: TGTGCCAGCAGCTTAGTTAGGGCCCCTAATGAAAAACTGTTTTTT. Protein sequence: CASSLVRAPNEKLFF.

The V gene is TRBV7-8, the J gene TRBJ1-1; weak D call: TRBD1 (5 bases). Germline values: CDR1 SGHVS, CDR2 FQNEAQ. Trimming took off 0 bases at V and 4 bases at J, with 15 bases between the two ends. This CDR3 contains 16 residues. The CDR3 DNA reads TGTGCCAGCAGCTTAGCGCAGGTAGGGGTGGGCACTGAAGCTTTCTTT. It translates to CASSLAQVGVGTEAFF.

The chain is built from TRBV27 and TRBJ1-5, with 9 nucleotides matching TRBD1. V was pared by 5 bases and J by 5 bases, with 7 bases of the junction left unmatched. CDR3 length: 15 residues. Germline V gene data show CDR1 as MNHEY and CDR2 as SMNVEV (reference sequence). This CDR3 reads CASSAVQGAYQPQHF. Written as DNA, the CDR3 is TGTGCCAGCAGTGCCGTACAGGGGGCTTATCAGCCCCAGCATTTT.

The table lists this clone with a count of one. The chain combines TRBV30 with TRBJ2-7; 12 bases fit TRBD1. The CDR3 has 11 residues. After removal of 8 bases from V and 6 bases from J, the junction contained 2 bases not matched to a gene. Germline V CDR1 and CDR2: GTSNPN, SVGIG (reference sequence). The CDR3 loop reads CAGDRGREQYF. The CDR3 DNA sequence: TGTGCCGGGGACAGGGGGCGCGAGCAGTACTTC.

The chain carries TRBV9 and TRBJ2-3, with TRBD2 matching over 8 bases. The germline V gene encodes CDR1 SGDLS and CDR2 YYNGEE. Trimming at V came to 4 bases and at J to 2 bases, leaving 9 bases not matched to a gene. The CDR3 runs 16 residues. The CDR3 spells CASSRAGVRNTDTQYF. In DNA form, the CDR3 reads TGTGCCAGCAGCCGAGCGGGAGTGCGAAACACAGATACGCAGTATTTT.

The chain employs TRBV9 and TRBJ2-7, with D possibly being TRBD2 (6 bases). There are 15 residues in the CDR3. Germline CDR1 is SGDLS and CDR2 is YYNGEE. Trimming removed 7 bases at V and 0 bases at J, with 17 bases between. Written as DNA, the CDR3 is TGTGCCAGCTCCCCTTATAGCGGAGACTCCTACGAGCAGTACTTC. Translating it yields CASSPYSGDSYEQYF.

This sequence joins TRBV4-3 and TRBJ2-7; D is unresolved. The CDR3 loop spans 15 amino acids. The germline V and J ends were trimmed by 1 base and 2 bases, with 12 bases remaining between them. CDR1 is LGHNA, CDR2 YSLEER, per germline. The CDR3 region has the DNA TGCGCCAGCAGCCAAGCCCAAGATTTCACCTACGAGCAGTACTTC. The encoded protein is CASSQAQDFTYEQYF.

This sequence joins TRBV5-6 and TRBJ2-1, with 11 positions matching TRBD2. V lost 3 bases to trimming and J lost 1 base; unmatched junction nucleotides: 12. The germline gives CDR1 SGHDT, CDR2 YYEEEE. CDR3 length equals 19 residues. CDR3 residues: CASSWVAGGRLGSYNEQFF. As DNA, the CDR3 is TGTGCCAGCAGCTGGGTAGCGGGAGGGCGGCTTGGATCCTACAATGAGCAGTTCTTC.